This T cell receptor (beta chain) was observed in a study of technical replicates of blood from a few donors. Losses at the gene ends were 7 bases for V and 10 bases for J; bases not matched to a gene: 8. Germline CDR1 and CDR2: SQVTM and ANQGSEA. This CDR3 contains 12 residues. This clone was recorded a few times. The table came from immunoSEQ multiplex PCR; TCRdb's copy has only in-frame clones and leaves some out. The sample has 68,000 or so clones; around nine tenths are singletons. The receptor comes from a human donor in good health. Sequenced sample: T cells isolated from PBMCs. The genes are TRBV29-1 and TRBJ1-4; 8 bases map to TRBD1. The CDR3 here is CSDRQGSGKLFF. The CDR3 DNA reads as TGCAGCGATAGACAGGGGTCAGGAAAACTGTTTTTT.